A selection of T cell receptor beta chains follows, all from one sample in a study of cytomegalovirus exposure and HLA in healthy donors. Produced via immunoSEQ multiplex PCR; TCRdb's table is partial and in-frame only. There are some 130,000 clones in the sample; 80% to 90% occur only once, and around 1.4% lies in the top ten. The specimen was PBMCs. Every receptor here comes from a woman aged 25-40 years in good health and CMV-seronegative. Each CDR3 is given with its conserved first and last residue. A D gene is named only where the DNA matches it firmly. Only some rows state a clone size, as once, few, many or a class for expanded clones.

clone size: NA
J gene: TRBJ2-3
V gene: TRBV7-2
D gene: NA
CDR3 DNA: TGTGCCAGCAGCTTACTAGGAGTTGGCACAGATACGCAGTATTTT
CDR3 protein: CASSLLGVGTDTQYF

clone size: NA
J gene: TRBJ2-7
V gene: TRBV5-1
D gene: NA
CDR3 DNA: TGCGCCAGCAGCTTGGGTTTGTCTAGCTGGCCCTACGAGCAGTACTTC
CDR3 protein: CASSLGLSSWPYEQYF

clone size: NA
J gene: TRBJ2-3
V gene: TRBV5-1
D gene: TRBD2
CDR3 DNA: TGCGCCAGCAGCTTGGGCCGCGGGGGGGCATTAGATACGCAGTATTTT
CDR3 protein: CASSLGRGGALDTQYF

clone size: NA
J gene: TRBJ2-3
V gene: TRBV5-1
D gene: TRBD2
CDR3 DNA: TGCGCCAGCAGCTTGGCTAGCGGTGACACAGATACGCAGTATTTT
CDR3 protein: CASSLASGDTDTQYF

clone size: NA
J gene: TRBJ2-1
V gene: TRBV4-3
D gene: TRBD2
CDR3 DNA: TGCGCCAGCAGCCAAGTCTTCCGGGGGGGGCATAGCTCCTACAATGAGCAGTTCTTC
CDR3 protein: CASSQVFRGGHSSYNEQFF

clone size: NA
J gene: TRBJ2-7
V gene: TRBV6-1
D gene: TRBD1
CDR3 DNA: TGTGCCAGCAGCAATAGACAGGGTCCCTACGAGCAGTACTTC
CDR3 protein: CASSNRQGPYEQYF

clone size: once
J gene: TRBJ1-5
V gene: TRBV6-7
D gene: NA
CDR3 DNA: TGTGCCAGCAGGGGGGGGTATAGCAATCAGCCCCAGCATTTT
CDR3 protein: CASRGGYSNQPQHF

clone size: NA
J gene: TRBJ2-7
V gene: TRBV6-5
D gene: TRBD1
CDR3 DNA: TGTGCCAGCAGTTTCCGGGACAGGCCCTACAAGCAGTACTTC
CDR3 protein: CASSFRDRPYKQYF

clone size: NA
J gene: TRBJ2-2
V gene: TRBV6-5
D gene: NA
CDR3 DNA: TGTGCCAGCAGAAAAAAGGCGGGTGGTGGGGAGCTGTTTTTT
CDR3 protein: CASRKKAGGGELFF

clone size: NA
J gene: TRBJ1-6
V gene: TRBV7-9
D gene: NA
CDR3 DNA: TGTGCCAGCAGCCCCGGGGTAGGAGGAGGTTCACCCCTCCACTTT
CDR3 protein: CASSPGVGGGSPLHF

clone size: NA
J gene: TRBJ1-2
V gene: TRBV18
D gene: NA
CDR3 DNA: TGTGCCAGCTCACCATCCTTTCAGGCTTGCGGGACTTCCACCTTC
CDR3 protein: CASSPSFQACGTSTF

clone size: NA
J gene: TRBJ2-7
V gene: TRBV18
D gene: TRBD2
CDR3 DNA: TGTGCCAGCTCACCTAGCGGGGGGCACTACGAGCAGTACTTC
CDR3 protein: CASSPSGGHYEQYF

clone size: NA
J gene: TRBJ1-2
V gene: TRBV7-2
D gene: TRBD1
CDR3 DNA: TGTGCCAGCAGCTTAGCTGGGACAGGGGCTGGCTACACCTTC
CDR3 protein: CASSLAGTGAGYTF

clone size: NA
J gene: TRBJ1-1
V gene: TRBV7-9
D gene: NA
CDR3 DNA: TGTGCCAGCAGCTTCGGGGTACGGACTGAAGCTTTCTTT
CDR3 protein: CASSFGVRTEAFF

clone size: NA
J gene: TRBJ1-1
V gene: TRBV14
D gene: NA
CDR3 DNA: TGTGCCAGCAGCCGGGGGGTTCATGCGAACACTGAAGCTTTCTTT
CDR3 protein: CASSRGVHANTEAFF

clone size: NA
J gene: TRBJ1-1
V gene: TRBV10-1
D gene: NA
CDR3 DNA: TGCGCCAGCAGTGAGCACAGGGCCTGGAACACTGAAGCTTTCTTT
CDR3 protein: CASSEHRAWNTEAFF

clone size: NA
J gene: TRBJ2-3
V gene: TRBV10-3
D gene: TRBD2
CDR3 DNA: TGTGCCATCAGGACTACTAGCGGGGGGACACCTAGCACAGATACGCAGTATTTT
CDR3 protein: CAIRTTSGGTPSTDTQYF

clone size: NA
J gene: TRBJ1-1
V gene: TRBV4-3
D gene: NA
CDR3 DNA: TGCGCCAGCAGCCAAGGGCCCCCCCGGAGTAACACTGAAGCTTTCTTT
CDR3 protein: CASSQGPPRSNTEAFF

clone size: NA
J gene: TRBJ1-1
V gene: TRBV2
D gene: NA
CDR3 DNA: TGTGCCAGCAAAAGAGGGTCTCAGAACACTGAAGCTTTCTTT
CDR3 protein: CASKRGSQNTEAFF

clone size: NA
J gene: TRBJ2-6
V gene: TRBV28
D gene: NA
CDR3 DNA: TGTGCCAGCAGTCTCTCTGGGGCCAACGTCCTGACTTTC
CDR3 protein: CASSLSGANVLTF

clone size: NA
J gene: TRBJ1-4
V gene: TRBV4-3
D gene: NA
CDR3 DNA: TGCGCCAGCAGCCAAGAGACGGGGGGCCTGGACGAAAAACTGTTTTTT
CDR3 protein: CASSQETGGLDEKLFF

clone size: NA
J gene: TRBJ1-5
V gene: TRBV2
D gene: NA
CDR3 DNA: TGTGCCAGCAGGTCTACAGGGAGCAATCAGCCCCAGCATTTT
CDR3 protein: CASRSTGSNQPQHF

clone size: few
J gene: TRBJ1-2
V gene: TRBV10-2
D gene: NA
CDR3 DNA: TGCGCCAGCATGAGGGATTCCTATGGCTACACCTTC
CDR3 protein: CASMRDSYGYTF

clone size: NA
J gene: TRBJ1-2
V gene: TRBV28
D gene: NA
CDR3 DNA: TGTGCCAGCAGTTCTACAGCTGGGCGGGGCGGGTATGGCTACACCTTC
CDR3 protein: CASSSTAGRGGYGYTF